This T cell receptor (beta chain) is drawn from a study of CD8+ T cells in alopecia areata. Whole-study results and caveats: Many expanded lesional clones persisted in scalp and blood during tofacitinib. In scalp, tofacitinib significantly decreased clonality and expanded CD8+ clones among the top 100. Lesional scalp displayed greater clonality than normal scalp, most notably in alopecia totalis/universalis.

Sequencing templates came from extracted RNA that was reverse transcribed into cDNA. Profiling relied on immunoSEQ multiplex PCR, and the TCRdb table lists in-frame clones only, not all of them. This table holds approximately 210,000 clones, around 60% found once. Treatment meaning: oral pan-JAK inhibitor, 5-10 mg twice daily. Regarding this clone: Its specificity is not known.

There are 14 residues in the CDR3. Trimming left V 5 bases short and J 7 bases short, with 17 bases between. Germline-derived CDR1 and CDR2 are MNHEY and SVGAGI. The sequenced sample was CD4+ T cells sorted from blood, obtained at week 4, from a patient treated with tofacitinib. The genes are TRBV6-5 and TRBJ2-5; a possible D gene is TRBD2 (6 bases). The sequence derives from a human donor with alopecia areata. The chain's CDR3 is CASSPRSRGGTQYF. CDR3 sequence (DNA): TGTGCCAGCAGTCCCAGGTCCCGGGGAGGGACCCAGTACTTC.